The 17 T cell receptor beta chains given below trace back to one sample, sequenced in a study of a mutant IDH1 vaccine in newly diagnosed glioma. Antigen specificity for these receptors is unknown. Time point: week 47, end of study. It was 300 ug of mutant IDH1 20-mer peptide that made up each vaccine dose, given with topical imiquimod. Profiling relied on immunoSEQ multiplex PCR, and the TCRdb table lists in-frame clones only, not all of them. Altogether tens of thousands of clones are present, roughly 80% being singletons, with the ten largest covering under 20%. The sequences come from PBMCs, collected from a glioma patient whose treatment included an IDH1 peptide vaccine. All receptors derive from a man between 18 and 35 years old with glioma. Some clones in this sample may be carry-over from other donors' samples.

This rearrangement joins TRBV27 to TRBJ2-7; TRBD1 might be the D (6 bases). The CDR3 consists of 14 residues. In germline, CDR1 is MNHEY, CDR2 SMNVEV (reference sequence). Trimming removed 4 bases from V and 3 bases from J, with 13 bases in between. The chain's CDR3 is CASSWGQGYYEQYF. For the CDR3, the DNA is TGTGCCAGCAGTTGGGGGCAGGGCTACTACGAGCAGTACTTC.

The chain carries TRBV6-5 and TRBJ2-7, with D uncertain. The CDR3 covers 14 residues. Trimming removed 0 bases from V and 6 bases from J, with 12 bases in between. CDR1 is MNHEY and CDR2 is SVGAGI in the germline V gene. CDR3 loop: CASSYSATLGEQYF. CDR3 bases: TGTGCCAGCAGTTACTCCGCTACCTTGGGCGAGCAGTACTTC.

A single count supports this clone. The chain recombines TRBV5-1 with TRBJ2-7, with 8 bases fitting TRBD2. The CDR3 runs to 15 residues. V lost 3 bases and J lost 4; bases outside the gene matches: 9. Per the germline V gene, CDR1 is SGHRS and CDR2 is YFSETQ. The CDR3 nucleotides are TGCGCCAGCAGCTGGGGACTAGGGGCCTCTTACGAGCAGTACTTC. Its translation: CASSWGLGASYEQYF.

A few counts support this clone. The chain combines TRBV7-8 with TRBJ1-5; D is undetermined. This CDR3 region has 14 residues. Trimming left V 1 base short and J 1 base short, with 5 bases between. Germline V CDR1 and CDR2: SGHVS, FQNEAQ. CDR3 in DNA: TGTGCCAGCAGCTTAGTAGGCAGCAATCAGCCCCAGCATTTT. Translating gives CASSLVGSNQPQHF.

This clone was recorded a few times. CDR3 loop: CASSIQTGFFTDTQYF. The DNA of the CDR3 is TGTGCCAGTAGTATACAGACAGGGTTTTTCACAGATACGCAGTATTTT. This chain connects TRBV19 to TRBJ2-3; TRBD1 aligns across 7 bases. V lost 2 bases, J lost 2 bases, and 7 bases stayed unmatched. Germline V gene data show CDR1 as LNHDA and CDR2 as SQIVND (reference sequence). This CDR3 has 16 amino acids.

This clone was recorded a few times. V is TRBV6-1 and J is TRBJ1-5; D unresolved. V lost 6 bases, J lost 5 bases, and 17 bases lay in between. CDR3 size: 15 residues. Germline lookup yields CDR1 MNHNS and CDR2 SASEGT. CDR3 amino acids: CASRPRGQAYQPQHF. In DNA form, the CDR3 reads TGTGCCAGCAGACCTCGGGGTCAGGCCTATCAGCCCCAGCATTTT.

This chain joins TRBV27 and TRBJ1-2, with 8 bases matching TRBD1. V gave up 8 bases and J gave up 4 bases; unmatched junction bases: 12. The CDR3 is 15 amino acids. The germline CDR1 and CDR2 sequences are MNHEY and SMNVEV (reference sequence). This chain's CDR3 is CASGNRGTPLYGYTF. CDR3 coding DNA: TGTGCCAGCGGAAACAGGGGGACCCCGCTCTATGGCTACACCTTC.

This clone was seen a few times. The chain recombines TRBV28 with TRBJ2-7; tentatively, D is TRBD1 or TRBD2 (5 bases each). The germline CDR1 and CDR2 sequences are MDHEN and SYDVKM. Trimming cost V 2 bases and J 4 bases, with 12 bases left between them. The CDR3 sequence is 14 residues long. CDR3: CASSLVGDGYEQYF. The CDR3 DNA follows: TGTGCCAGCAGTTTAGTAGGGGACGGGTACGAGCAGTACTTC.

The CDR3 coding sequence is TGTGCCAGCAGCGGACAGGGAGGTCAGCCCCAGCATTTT. It translates to CASSGQGGQPQHF. V gene TRBV7-2 combines with J gene TRBJ1-5, with 8 bases fitting TRBD1. V shed 5 bases, J shed 6 bases, and the junction held 3 bases outside the gene matches. This CDR3 has 13 residues. Germline CDR1 SGHTA, CDR2 FQGNSA.

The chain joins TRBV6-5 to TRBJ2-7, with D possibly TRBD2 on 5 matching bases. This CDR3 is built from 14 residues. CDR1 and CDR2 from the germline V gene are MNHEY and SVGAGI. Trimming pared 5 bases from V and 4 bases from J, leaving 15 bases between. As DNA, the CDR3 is TGTGCCAGCAGTGTGACCCCTTCGGGGTACGAGCAGTACTTC. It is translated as CASSVTPSGYEQYF.

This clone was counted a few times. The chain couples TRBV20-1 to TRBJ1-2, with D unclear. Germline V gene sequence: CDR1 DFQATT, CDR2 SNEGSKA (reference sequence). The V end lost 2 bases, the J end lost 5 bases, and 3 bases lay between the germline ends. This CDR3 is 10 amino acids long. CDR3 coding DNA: TGCAGTGCTAGATTTTATGGCTACACCTTC. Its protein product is CSARFYGYTF.

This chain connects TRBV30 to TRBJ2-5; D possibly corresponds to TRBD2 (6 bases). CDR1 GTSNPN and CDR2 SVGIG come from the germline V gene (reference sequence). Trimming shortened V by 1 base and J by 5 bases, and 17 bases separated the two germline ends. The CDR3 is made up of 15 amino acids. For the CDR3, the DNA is TGTGCCTGGAGTGGGGGCAAGCGAAGCGGGGAGACCCAGTACTTC. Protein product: CAWSGGKRSGETQYF.

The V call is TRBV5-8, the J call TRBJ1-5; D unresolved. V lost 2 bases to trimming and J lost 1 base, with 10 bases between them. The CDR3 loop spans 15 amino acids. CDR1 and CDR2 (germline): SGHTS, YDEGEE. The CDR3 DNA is TGTGCCAGCAGCTTAGGAGACACCAGCAATCAGCCCCAGCATTTT. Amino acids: CASSLGDTSNQPQHF.

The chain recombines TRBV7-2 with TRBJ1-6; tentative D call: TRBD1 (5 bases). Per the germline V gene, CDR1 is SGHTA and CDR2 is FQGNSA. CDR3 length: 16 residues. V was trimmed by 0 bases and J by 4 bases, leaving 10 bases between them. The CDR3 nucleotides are TGTGCCAGCAGCTTAGCGGCAGGGAATTATAATTCACCCCTCCACTTT. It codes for CASSLAAGNYNSPLHF. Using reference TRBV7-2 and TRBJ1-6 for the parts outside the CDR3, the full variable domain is GAGVSQSPSNKVTEKGKDVELRCDPISGHTALYWYRQSLGQGLEFLIYFQGNSAPDKSGLPSDRFSAERTGGSVSTLTIQRTQQEDSAVYLCASSLAAGNYNSPLHFGNGTRLTVT.

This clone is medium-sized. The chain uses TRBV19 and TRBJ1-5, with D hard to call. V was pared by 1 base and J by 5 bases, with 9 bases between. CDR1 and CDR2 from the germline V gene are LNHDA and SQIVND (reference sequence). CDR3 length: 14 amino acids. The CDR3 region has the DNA TGTGCCAGTAGTATAGGGTCTGGAGATCAGCCCCAGCATTTT. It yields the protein CASSIGSGDQPQHF.

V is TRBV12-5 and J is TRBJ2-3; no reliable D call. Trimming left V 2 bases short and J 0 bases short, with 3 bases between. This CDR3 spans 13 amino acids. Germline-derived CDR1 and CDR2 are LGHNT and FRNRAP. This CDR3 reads CASGLSSTDTQYF. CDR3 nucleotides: TGTGCTAGTGGTTTGAGCAGCACAGATACGCAGTATTTT.

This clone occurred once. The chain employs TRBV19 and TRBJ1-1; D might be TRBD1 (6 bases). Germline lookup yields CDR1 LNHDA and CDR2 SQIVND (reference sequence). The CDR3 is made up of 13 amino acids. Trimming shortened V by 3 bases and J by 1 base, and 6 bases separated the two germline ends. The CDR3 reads CASSMGQNTEAFF. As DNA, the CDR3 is TGTGCCAGTAGTATGGGACAGAACACTGAAGCTTTCTTT.